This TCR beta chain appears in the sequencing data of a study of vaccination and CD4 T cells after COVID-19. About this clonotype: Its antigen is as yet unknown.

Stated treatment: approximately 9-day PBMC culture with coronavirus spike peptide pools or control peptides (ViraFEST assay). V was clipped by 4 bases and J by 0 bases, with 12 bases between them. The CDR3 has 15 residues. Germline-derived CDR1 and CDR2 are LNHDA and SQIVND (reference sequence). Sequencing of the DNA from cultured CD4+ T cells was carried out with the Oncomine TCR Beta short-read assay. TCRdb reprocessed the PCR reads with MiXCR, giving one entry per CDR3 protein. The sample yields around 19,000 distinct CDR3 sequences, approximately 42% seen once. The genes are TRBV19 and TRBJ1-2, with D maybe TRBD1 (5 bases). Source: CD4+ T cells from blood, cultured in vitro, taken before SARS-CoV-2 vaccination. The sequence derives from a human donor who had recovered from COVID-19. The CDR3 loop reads CASSTLQESNYGYTF. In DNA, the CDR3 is TGTGCCAGTAGTACCCTACAGGAGTCTAACTATGGCTACACCTTC.